Listed below are T cell receptor beta chains from one sample, sequenced in a study of CD8 T cells in Susac syndrome. MiXCR, applied by TCRdb to the immunoSEQ multiplex PCR reads, yields one record per CDR3 protein. The data contain approximately 160,000 distinct CDR3 sequences, just over 90% of them singletons. Sequenced input: CD4+ T cells from PBMCs. Receptors were obtained from a human donor in good health. Both conserved end residues are trimmed from each CDR3.

j_call v_call cdr3_aa
TRBJ2-7 TRBV6-6 ASTLHDGEEQY
TRBJ1-1 TRBV29-1 SVVSDRVNTEAF
TRBJ2-2 TRBV9 ASSETGITGELF
TRBJ1-4 TRBV3-1 ASSRTTGAGEKLF
TRBJ2-5 TRBV2 ASSDPPSETQY
TRBJ1-1 TRBV19 ASYAPWTGRTEAF
TRBJ2-1 TRBV13 ASSLASGGASSYNEQF
TRBJ2-3 TRBV7-3 ASSLTWGGADTQY
TRBJ2-2 TRBV20-1 SARDWAGASTGELF
TRBJ2-2 TRBV20-1 SARDWRDTGELF
TRBJ2-7 TRBV5-1 ASSFSDSSYEQY
TRBJ2-7 TRBV18 ASSPVPGGGFHEQY
TRBJ1-1 TRBV5-1 ASSEDRAEAF
TRBJ2-1 TRBV29-1 SAGTSDYNEQF
TRBJ2-5 TRBV18 ASSPRRGDQETQY
TRBJ2-3 TRBV29-1 SVLAGGLTDTQY
TRBJ2-2 TRBV4-2 ASSQDQYTGELF
TRBJ1-5 TRBV5-1 ASSLLGTDSNQPQH
TRBJ1-1 TRBV29-1 SVQRDRGYTEAF
TRBJ1-2 TRBV7-3 ASSPGRGAGGYT
TRBJ1-2 TRBV5-4 ASSSGQGAYYGYT
TRBJ2-7 TRBV2 ASSVGTGQYEQY
TRBJ2-1 TRBV23-1 ASSQNGTSGAPYNEQF
TRBJ1-6 TRBV20-1 SATDRGVYSPLH
TRBJ2-1 TRBV11-3 ASSPLGGSNEQF
TRBJ1-1 TRBV20-1 SARVRLEAF
TRBJ2-2 TRBV5-1 ASSAQPGTGVSGELF
TRBJ2-1 TRBV2 ASNGLAVNNEQF
TRBJ1-6 TRBV18 ASSHREAAENSPLH
TRBJ1-1 TRBV12-3/TRBV12-4 ASRVYGARGTEAF
TRBJ1-2 TRBV7-9 ASSLFGDGYT
TRBJ1-1 TRBV5-4 ASSPTGVTEAF